The TCR beta chain described here comes from a study of beta chain features in type 1 diabetes. Populations obtained by sorting all exceeded 95% purity. Broader study findings: Patients showed naive, central memory and Treg TCRB repertoires that appeared more similar than those of healthy donors. TCRB CDR3 length was moderately but significantly reduced in all four CD4+ subsets of Type 1 diabetes patients.

This clone was counted only a few times. Its antigen is not identified. Sequenced material consisted of expressed TCRB transcripts (all of the isolated RNA was reverse transcribed). Only in-frame clones appear in the TCRdb table, and some are missing; sequencing was by immunoSEQ multiplex PCR. The sample lists around 600,000 clones, around an eighth occurring once. This CDR3 comprises 18 residues. Germline V gene lookup returns CDR1 LNHDA and CDR2 SQIVND (reference sequence). The ends were cut back, 0 bases at V and 4 bases at J, with 19 bases in the middle. The rearrangement uses TRBV19 and TRBJ2-1, with D perhaps matching TRBD1 or TRBD2 (5 bases each). The receptor comes from a man younger than 40 with type 1 diabetes. Sequencing was performed on naive CD4+ T cells from blood. CDR3 region: CASSIESRGRFEYNEQFF. CDR3 nucleotide sequence: TGTGCCAGTAGTATAGAATCCCGGGGACGGTTCGAGTACAATGAGCAGTTCTTC.